Shown below are 26 T cell receptor beta chains from a single sample sequenced in a study of T-cell reconstitution after alpha-beta-depleted transplantation in children (dated by TCRdb to about 2016). The treatment or condition label of this sample denotes: allogeneic hematopoietic cell transplantation with graft depleted of TCRalphabeta T cells and CD19 B cells. To prepare the library, PCR was applied. These reads were obtained on an Illumina HiSeq 2500. Molecular barcoding was employed in the preparation of TCR libraries, with unique molecular identifiers being used to normalize TCRbeta repertoire quantification. The public reads were reanalyzed by TCRdb: fastp trimming at Q25, MiXCR alignment, in-frame beta chains only. Every CDR3 protein is listed once, alongside the most common genes and DNA of its rows. Across this sample there are roughly 160,000 distinct CDR3 sequences, with roughly 10% seen only once. Around 13% of the sample is held by the ten biggest clonotypes.

The sample in question was PBMCs, obtained before TCRalphabeta/CD19-depleted stem cell transplant. These receptors came from a boy aged 2-15 years with acute myeloid leukemia, due to receive a stem cell transplant.

This clonotype was observed many times. The chain recombines TRBV24-1 with TRBJ2-7, with D perhaps TRBD2 (6 bases). The CDR3 runs 13 residues. Germline V gene lookup returns CDR1 KGHDR and CDR2 SFDVKD. V was shortened by 3 bases and J by 3 bases, with 8 bases between the two germline ends. The CDR3, as DNA: TGTGCCACCAGTGATGGGACTCGCTACGAGCAGTACTTC. It specifies CATSDGTRYEQYF.

There are many counts of this clonotype. The V call is TRBV12-3 or TRBV12-4, the J call TRBJ2-1; D not certain. This CDR3 spans 15 amino acids. Deletions cut 5 bases from V and 0 bases from J, with 11 bases between. CDR3 sequence reads: CASSGAWSSYNEQFF. The CDR3 nucleotides read TGTGCCAGCAGTGGTGCTTGGAGCTCCTACAATGAGCAGTTCTTC.

This clonotype was seen repeatedly, ten times or more. The CDR3 region is CSARDQRRYTQYF. The DNA of the CDR3 is TGCAGTGCTAGAGACCAGCGAAGGTATACGCAGTATTTT. V gene TRBV20-1 combines with J gene TRBJ2-3; D gene uncertain. This CDR3 contains 13 residues. From germline, CDR1 is DFQATT and CDR2 SNEGSKA (reference sequence). Trimming removed 0 bases from V and 7 bases from J, with 11 bases in between.

In this sample, this clonotype turned up many times. The genes are TRBV9 and TRBJ2-5; 10 bases match TRBD2. The CDR3 is made up of 16 amino acids. The V gene end was trimmed by 4 bases and the J gene end by 2 bases; junction bases not matched to a gene: 8. Germline loops: CDR1 SGDLS, CDR2 YYNGEE. The CDR3 spells CASSPVIAGGQETQYF. The CDR3 DNA sequence: TGTGCCAGCAGCCCCGTGATAGCGGGGGGTCAAGAGACCCAGTACTTC.

In regard to this clonotype: One junction end does not reproduce the germline sequence, and a read error may be involved. This rearrangement joins TRBV4-2 to TRBJ2-7; tentative D call: TRBD1 (5 bases). Germline lookup yields CDR1 LGHNA and CDR2 YNFKEQ. This CDR3 spans 17 amino acids. The CDR3 sequence is CAISLGLNSQTAYEQYF. Here the CDR3 DNA reads TGTGCCATCAGCTTGGGGCTTAATAGCCAGACAGCCTACGAGCAGTACTTC.

This clonotype was detected ten times or more. The chain carries TRBV20-1 and TRBJ1-2; 8 bases match TRBD1. CDR1 DFQATT and CDR2 SNEGSKA come from the germline V gene (reference sequence). The CDR3 covers 15 residues. Germline trimming cut 1 base from V and 5 bases from J; bases unmatched to any gene: 9. This CDR3 reads CSARGDRFAGYGYTF. The CDR3 DNA reads as TGCAGTGCTAGAGGGGACAGGTTCGCGGGGTATGGCTACACCTTC.

This clonotype was seen repeatedly, ten times or more. The chain joins TRBV11-2 to TRBJ2-6, with 11 bases matching TRBD2. CDR1 is SGHAT and CDR2 is FQNNGV in the germline V gene. With V trimmed by 2 bases and J by 0 bases, 6 bases remained unmatched. The CDR3 loop spans 19 amino acids. For the CDR3, the DNA is TGTGCCAGCAGCTTAAATCTAGCGGGAGGAATCTCTGGGGCCAACGTCCTGACTTTC. Residues: CASSLNLAGGISGANVLTF. The full variable domain, with the rest looked up from reference TRBV11-2 and TRBJ2-6, is EAGVAQSPRYKIIEKRQSVAFWCNPISGHATLYWYQQILGQGPKLLIQFQNNGVVDDSQLPKDRFSAERLKGVDSTLKIQPAKLEDSAVYLCASSLNLAGGISGANVLTFGAGSRLTVL.

This clonotype was detected ten times or more. This rearrangement joins TRBV4-1 to TRBJ2-7; D unresolved. Trimming cost V 0 bases and J 6 bases, with 15 bases left between them. Germline values: CDR1 MGHRA, CDR2 YSYEKL. This CDR3 region has 15 residues. CDR3 DNA sequence: TGCGCCAGCAGCCAAGAAAAGCAGTCTGTCCGCGAGCAGTACTTC. It translates to CASSQEKQSVREQYF.

This clonotype was counted ten times or more. The V and J genes are TRBV12-3 or TRBV12-4 and TRBJ1-2; D might be TRBD1 (5 bases). Trimming shortened V by 5 bases and J by 2 bases, and 9 bases separated the two germline ends. The length of the CDR3 is 13 residues. In DNA, the CDR3 is TGTGCCAGCAGTCCTTCAGGGAACTATGGCTACACCTTC. The encoded protein is CASSPSGNYGYTF.

This clonotype came up many times. The CDR3 nucleotides are TGCAGTGCTAGAGATTTGACAGAGCAGTTCTTC. Its protein product is CSARDLTEQFF. The rearrangement uses TRBV20-1 and TRBJ2-1; D gene ambiguous. V lost 0 bases to trimming and J lost 10 bases, with 7 bases between them. The CDR3 spans 11 residues. The germline V gene encodes CDR1 DFQATT and CDR2 SNEGSKA (reference sequence).

This clonotype was recorded at least ten times. The chain couples TRBV2 to TRBJ2-4; TRBD1 agrees at 7 bases. Per the germline V gene, CDR1 is SNHLY and CDR2 is FYNNEI. V was pared by 5 bases and J by 2 bases, with 6 bases of the junction left unmatched. CDR3 size: 15 residues. CDR3 amino acids: CASSSGQVSKNIQYF. CDR3 DNA sequence: TGTGCCAGCAGTTCCGGACAGGTGTCCAAAAACATTCAGTACTTC.

This clonotype has at least ten counts. The chain recombines TRBV20-1 with TRBJ2-7, with D maybe TRBD2 (5 bases). The V gene's germline CDR1 is DFQATT and CDR2 SNEGSKA (reference sequence). Deletions cut 3 bases from V and 0 bases from J, with 9 bases between. The CDR3 has 13 amino acids. This CDR3 reads CSARDGNSYEQYF. The DNA of the CDR3 is TGCAGTGCTAGGGACGGGAACTCCTACGAGCAGTACTTC.

This clonotype was detected ten times or more. The chain is built from TRBV7-2 and TRBJ1-4; D possibly corresponds to TRBD1 (5 bases). The length of the CDR3 is 14 residues. Germline V gene sequence: CDR1 SGHTA, CDR2 FQGNSA. V lost 3 bases, J lost 3 bases, and 8 bases lay in between. CDR3 residues: CASSLGTANEKLFF. The DNA of the CDR3 is TGTGCCAGCAGCTTGGGGACGGCTAATGAAAAACTGTTTTTT. The variable domain in full, completed from reference TRBV7-2 and TRBJ1-4, reads GAGVSQSPSNKVTEKGKDVELRCDPISGHTALYWYRQSLGQGLEFLIYFQGNSAPDKSGLPSDRFSAERTGGSVSTLTIQRTQQEDSAVYLCASSLGTANEKLFFGSGTQLSVL.

This clonotype was seen at least ten times. The chain carries TRBV6-1 and TRBJ1-2; 8 bases are a match to TRBD1. The V and J ends lost 3 bases and 3 bases, in that order; junction bases with no gene match: 9. The CDR3 spans 16 residues. Germline values: CDR1 MNHNS, CDR2 SASEGT. DNA for the CDR3: TGTGCCAGCAGTGATACGACAGGGGAACGGCACTATGGCTACACCTTC. Residues: CASSDTTGERHYGYTF.

This clonotype was detected many times. This chain uses TRBV6-5 with TRBJ1-6, with a possible D match to TRBD1 (5 bases). This CDR3 is 14 amino acids long. Trimming removed 3 bases at V and 7 bases at J, with 10 bases between. The germline gives CDR1 MNHEY, CDR2 SVGAGI. The CDR3 DNA follows: TGTGCCAGCAGTTATGGGGGTAACAATTCACCCCTCCACTTT. Translation: CASSYGGNNSPLHF.

Many counts were recorded for this clonotype. The J gene is TRBJ2-1, the V gene TRBV27; D is perhaps TRBD1 or TRBD2 (5 bases each). V was shortened by 2 bases and J by 8 bases, with 13 bases between the two germline ends. The CDR3 covers 14 residues. Germline CDR1 MNHEY, CDR2 SMNVEV (reference sequence). This chain's CDR3 is CASSLGVVGDEQFF. In nucleotides, the CDR3 is TGTGCCAGCAGTTTAGGAGTCGTGGGGGATGAGCAGTTCTTC.

This clonotype was found many times. The chain recombines TRBV5-1 with TRBJ1-3; possibly TRBD1 for D (6 bases). From germline, CDR1 is SGHRS and CDR2 YFSETQ. The CDR3 is 15 amino acids. V was pared by 5 bases and J by 0 bases, with 12 bases between. CDR3 residues: CASRYAGASGNTIYF. The CDR3 DNA reads TGCGCCAGCAGATACGCAGGGGCCTCTGGAAACACCATATATTTT.

CDR3 DNA sequence: TGTGCCAGCAGCTCGGGGGGGTCAAACAATGAGCAGTTCTTC. The encoded protein is CASSSGGSNNEQFF. The V gene is TRBV5-5, the J gene TRBJ2-1, with 8 positions matching TRBD2. The CDR3 sequence is 14 residues long. Germline V gene data show CDR1 as SGHKS and CDR2 as YYEKEE (reference sequence). J lost 5 bases, V lost 3 bases, and 4 bases had no gene match.

This clonotype was observed many times. The genes are TRBV6-5 and TRBJ2-7; 12 bases align to TRBD2. Germline CDR1 is MNHEY and CDR2 is SVGAGI. This CDR3 spans 17 amino acids. The V segment lost 2 bases and the J segment 1 base; nucleotides outside the gene matches: 6. CDR3 nucleotide sequence: TGTGCCAGCAGTTACAAGGTCGGGACTAGCGGGTCCTACGAGCAGTACTTC. Translated, it gives CASSYKVGTSGSYEQYF.

This clonotype came up many times. This chain joins TRBV3-1 and TRBJ1-1; a weak D match, TRBD1 (5 bases). The length of the CDR3 is 14 residues. Germline lookup yields CDR1 LGHDT and CDR2 YNNKEL (reference sequence). V was shortened by 3 bases and J by 10 bases, with 18 bases between the two germline ends. The CDR3 loop reads CASSHGTLDRRAFF. CDR3 DNA: TGTGCCAGCAGCCACGGGACCCTCGATAGGAGAGCTTTCTTT.

This clonotype has ten or more counts. The V gene is TRBV12-3 or TRBV12-4, the J gene TRBJ1-2; tentatively, D is TRBD1 (5 bases). V was shortened by 4 bases and J by 7 bases, with 13 bases between the two germline ends. The CDR3 runs to 13 residues. This CDR3 reads CASSWGGAAGYTF. The CDR3 DNA reads TGTGCCAGCAGTTGGGGTGGGGCGGCTGGCTACACCTTC.

This clonotype was seen ten or more times. V usage is TRBV7-3 and J usage is TRBJ2-5; the D call may be TRBD1 or TRBD2 (5 bases each). There are 14 residues in the CDR3. V gave up 1 base and J gave up 5 bases, with 11 bases separating them. Germline values: CDR1 SGHTA, CDR2 FQGTGA. CDR3: CASSLKGEWETQYF. CDR3 nucleotides: TGTGCCAGCAGCTTAAAAGGGGAGTGGGAGACCCAGTACTTC.

At least ten counts were recorded for this clonotype. This sequence joins TRBV24-1 and TRBJ2-3, with TRBD2 matching 8 bases. CDR3 length: 13 residues. From germline, CDR1 is KGHDR and CDR2 SFDVKD. Trimming at V came to 7 bases and at J to 3 bases, leaving 2 bases not matched to a gene. The CDR3 protein is CATSPGGTDTQYF. CDR3 coding DNA: TGTGCCACCAGCCCGGGGGGGACAGATACGCAGTATTTT.

This clonotype was observed a handful of times. The chain joins TRBV7-3 to TRBJ2-1; D ambiguous. The CDR3 contains 15 residues. From germline, CDR1 is SGHTA and CDR2 FQGTGA. Trimming removed 5 bases from V and 4 bases from J, with 15 bases in between. As DNA, the CDR3 is TGTGCCAGCAGCCGTTCCGGCCAAGGGTACAATGAGCAGTTCTTC. Translated, it gives CASSRSGQGYNEQFF.

The table lists this clonotype with a count of one. The V call is TRBV5-6, the J call TRBJ2-2; D not resolved. Trimming shortened V by 2 bases and J by 5 bases, and 13 bases separated the two germline ends. The length of the CDR3 is 15 residues. Germline V gene data show CDR1 as SGHDT and CDR2 as YYEEEE. As DNA, the CDR3 is TGTGCCAGCAGCTTCGGTGGAGTAAGGACCGGGGAGCTGTTTTTT. It yields the protein CASSFGGVRTGELFF.

The chain joins TRBV11-3 to TRBJ2-1; TRBD1 aligns across 8 bases. The V segment lost 5 bases and the J segment 9 bases; nucleotides outside the gene matches: 6. Germline V gene sequence: CDR1 SGHNT, CDR2 YENEEA. CDR3 length: 13 residues. CDR3 DNA sequence: TGTGCCAGCAGCGTAAGAACAGGGGGTGAGCAGTTCTTC. Translated, it gives CASSVRTGGEQFF.